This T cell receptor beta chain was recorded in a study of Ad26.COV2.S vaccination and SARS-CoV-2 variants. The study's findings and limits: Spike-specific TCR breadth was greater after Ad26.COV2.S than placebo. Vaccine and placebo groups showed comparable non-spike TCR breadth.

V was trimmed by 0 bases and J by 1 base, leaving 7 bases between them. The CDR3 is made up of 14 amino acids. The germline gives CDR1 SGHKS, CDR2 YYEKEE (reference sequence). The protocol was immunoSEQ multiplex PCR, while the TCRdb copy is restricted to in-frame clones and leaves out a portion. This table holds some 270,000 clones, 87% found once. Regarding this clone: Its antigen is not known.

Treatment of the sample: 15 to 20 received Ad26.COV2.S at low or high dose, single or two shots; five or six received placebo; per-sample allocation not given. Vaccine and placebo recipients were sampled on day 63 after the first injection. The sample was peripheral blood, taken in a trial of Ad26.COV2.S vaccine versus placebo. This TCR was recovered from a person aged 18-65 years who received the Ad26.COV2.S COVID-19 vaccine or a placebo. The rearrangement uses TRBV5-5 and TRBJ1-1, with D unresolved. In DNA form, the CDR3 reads TGTGCCAGCAGCTTGGTGTACGGGAACACTGAAGCTTTCTTT. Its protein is CASSLVYGNTEAFF.